The subject of this entry is one T cell receptor (beta chain). Its target is not known. Germline V gene sequence: CDR1 SEHNR, CDR2 FQNEAQ (reference sequence). Trimming cost V 4 bases and J 14 bases, with 20 bases left between them. The CDR3 extends over 13 amino acids. TCRdb used MiXCR to reprocess the RT-PCR reads, holding one entry per CDR3 protein. The sample records 650,000 or so distinct CDR3 sequences, about 15% being singletons. The data derive from a study of response to subunit inactivated influenza vaccine. Points from the study as a whole: Few additional T cells are recruited per seasonal influenza vaccination, authors suggested.

This sample comprised PBMCs from blood, obtained around two weeks before vaccination. The chain uses TRBV7-9 and TRBJ1-2; D is unclear. This receptor was identified in a man in his fifties who received an inactivated influenza vaccine. CDR3 sequence reads: CASSSNAGVKITF. CDR3 DNA sequence: TGTGCCAGCAGCTCAAACGCCGGGGTGAAGATTACCTTC.